The clone carrying this T cell receptor beta chain was observed a few times. The sample originates from a study of cytomegalovirus exposure and HLA in healthy donors. PCR involved 60 Vbeta and 13 Jbeta primers. Clones were sequenced by immunoSEQ multiplex PCR, and TCRdb holds only the in-frame ones, with some missing. The data hold about 170,000 clones, with around two thirds observed a single time. The CDR3 is made up of 16 amino acids. Germline V gives CDR1 SGHTA, CDR2 FQGNSA. The V and J ends lost 3 bases and 3 bases respectively, with 12 bases between them. The V and J genes are TRBV7-2 and TRBJ2-6; tentative D call: TRBD2 (6 bases). The source is a man aged 35 to 55 in good health and CMV-seronegative. Sequenced input: PBMCs. CDR3 nucleotides: TGTGCCAGCAGCTTGGACGGGAGTGGTGGGGCCAACGTCCTGACTTTC. Encoded protein: CASSLDGSGGANVLTF. Based on the CDR3 plus reference TRBV7-2 and TRBJ2-6, the full variable domain is GAGVSQSPSNKVTEKGKDVELRCDPISGHTALYWYRQSLGQGLEFLIYFQGNSAPDKSGLPSDRFSAERTGGSVSTLTIQRTQQEDSAVYLCASSLDGSGGANVLTFGAGSRLTVL.